The T cell receptor (beta chain) under discussion was sequenced for a study of blood T cell repertoires in COVID-19. Study context: There were acute and convalescent COVID-19 samples, and they came from the United States, Italy and Spain.

Here immunoSEQ multiplex PCR was the method, and the copy in TCRdb shows in-frame clones only, minus some. The table includes around 56,000 clones, around four fifths detected once. The V gene's germline CDR1 is SGHTA and CDR2 FQGTGA. Trimming at V came to 6 bases and at J to 8 bases, leaving 11 bases not matched to a gene. This CDR3 contains 15 residues. The chain joins TRBV7-3 to TRBJ2-1; TRBD2 agrees at 9 bases. The TCR comes from a woman in her 70s with acute or convalescent COVID-19. The material sequenced was peripheral blood. The CDR3 protein is CASSLAGGISHEQFF. The DNA of the CDR3 is TGTGCCAGCAGTTTGGCGGGGGGGATTTCCCATGAGCAGTTCTTC.